This entry concerns a single TCR beta chain. This sequence may be a read error, since a much larger clone differs from it by one base. Previously described methods and listed TCR primers were used for bulk TCR libraries. TCRdb independently ran MiXCR on the PCR reads; one entry per CDR3 protein. The sample lists under 600,000 distinct CDR3 sequences, 25% occurring once. The source of the sample is a study of molecular identifiers for immune sequencing clone quantification. Isolation of naive CD8 T cells was achieved by sorting on a CD8+CD4-CCR7+CD45RA+ phenotype. V was pared by 4 bases and J by 12 bases, with 18 bases between. The CDR3 consists of 14 residues. Germline V lookup: CDR1 SNHLY, CDR2 FYNNEI.

The origin of this receptor is a human donor in good health. Some libraries in this study had Jurkat cell RNA spiked in. The chain carries TRBV2 and TRBJ1-4; unclear D gene. Sequenced material: naive CD8+ T cells from blood, with Jurkat cell RNA spiked in. Subset of the sample: FACS-sorted CD8+CD4-CCR7+CD45RA+ naive T cells. In DNA form, the CDR3 reads TGTGCCAGCAGTGTACGCATAAGTGACGAAGAACTGTTTTTT. Amino acid sequence: CASSVRISDEELFF.